Listed here are 9 T cell receptor beta chains from one sample, sequenced in a study of radiotherapy plus CTLA-4 blockade in lung cancer. The table came from immunoSEQ multiplex PCR; TCRdb's copy has only in-frame clones and leaves some out. The table shows some 80,000 clones, with about 78% occurring only once. Sequencing was performed on peripheral blood, taken from a patient treated with radiotherapy plus ipilimumab. The receptors stem from a human donor with non-small cell lung cancer whose response to radiotherapy plus ipilimumab could not be evaluated. Some clones in this sample may be carry-over from other donors' samples.

The V gene is TRBV28, the J gene TRBJ1-3, with D possibly matching TRBD1 (6 bases). Germline assignment: CDR1 MDHEN and CDR2 SYDVKM. This CDR3 comprises 15 residues. V was shortened by 5 bases and J by 0 bases, with 11 bases between the two germline ends. The CDR3 is CASSDRTYSGNTIYF. For the CDR3, the DNA is TGTGCCAGCAGTGACAGGACCTACTCTGGAAACACCATATATTTT.

J is TRBJ2-5 and V is TRBV5-1, with unresolved D. The end of the DNA is better explained by TRBJ2-7, so the J call may be wrong. Per the germline V gene, CDR1 is SGHRS and CDR2 is YFSETQ. CDR3 size: 13 residues. The CDR3 coding sequence is TGCGCCAGCAGCTTGGTGGTAGGTAGCGAGCAGTACTTC. Translated: CASSLVVGSEQYF.

The chain links TRBV28 to TRBJ2-7; D ambiguous. The ends were cut back, 5 bases at V and 3 bases at J, with 20 bases in the middle. In germline, CDR1 is MDHEN, CDR2 SYDVKM. The CDR3 is 16 amino acids. CDR3 DNA: TGTGCCAGCAGTACTGACCGACTTTACCCAAACTACGAGCAGTACTTC. It codes for CASSTDRLYPNYEQYF.

The chain is built from TRBV18 and TRBJ1-1; 8 bases map to TRBD1. The junction had 24 bases not matched to a gene; V was cut back by 0 bases and J by 6 bases. The CDR3 has 21 amino acids. The germline CDR1 and CDR2 sequences are KGHSH and LQKENI. CDR3 DNA sequence: TGTGCCAGCTCACCACCTAACCCCCGAAACCCCTCGACAGGGGTAAATGCTGAAGCTTTCTTT. It specifies CASSPPNPRNPSTGVNAEAFF.

The chain recombines TRBV19 with TRBJ1-4; no clear D. The CDR3 totals 14 residues. Per the germline V gene, CDR1 is LNHDA and CDR2 is SQIVND (reference sequence). The ends were cut back, 2 bases at V and 3 bases at J, with 7 bases in the middle. CDR3 DNA: TGTGCCAGTAGTATAATGAGCTCTAATGAAAAACTGTTTTTT. Its translation: CASSIMSSNEKLFF. The full variable domain, in which reference TRBV19 and TRBJ1-4 provide the parts outside the CDR3, is DGGITQSPKYLFRKEGQNVTLSCEQNLNHDAMYWYRQDPGQGLRLIYYSQIVNDFQKGDIAEGYSVSREKKESFPLTVTSAQKNPTAFYLCASSIMSSNEKLFFGSGTQLSVL.

This clone has just one count. The chain couples TRBV7-9 to TRBJ2-5, with TRBD1 as a possible D gene (6 bases). This CDR3 has 13 residues. V lost 3 bases and J lost 5, with 10 bases in between. Per the germline V gene, CDR1 is SEHNR and CDR2 is FQNEAQ (reference sequence). CDR3 sequence (DNA): TGTGCCAGCAGCTTTGCAGGGGCGGAGACCCAGTACTTC. It specifies CASSFAGAETQYF.

This chain joins TRBV5-4 and TRBJ1-3; D unresolved. CDR3 size: 16 residues. Trimming removed 0 bases at V and 1 base at J, with 11 bases between. Germline loops: CDR1 SGHNT, CDR2 YYREEE (reference sequence). CDR3: CASSLDPGGSGNTIYF. In nucleotides, the CDR3 is TGTGCCAGCAGCTTGGATCCGGGAGGGTCTGGAAACACCATATATTTT.

The chain uses TRBV6-5 and TRBJ2-3; possible D gene TRBD1, 5 bases. This CDR3 region has 15 residues. Germline V gives CDR1 MNHEY, CDR2 SVGAGI. V lost 8 bases and J 0 bases, leaving 15 bases between the germline ends. The CDR3 nucleotides are TGTGCCAGCGGCCCACAGGTTTCTAGCACAGATACGCAGTATTTT. Its translation: CASGPQVSSTDTQYF.

The chain is built from TRBV5-1 and TRBJ2-1; 12 positions agree with TRBD2. The V gene end was trimmed by 3 bases and the J gene end by 12 bases; junction bases not matched to a gene: 13. Germline V lookup: CDR1 SGHRS, CDR2 YFSETQ. The CDR3 consists of 16 residues. The CDR3 DNA sequence: TGCGCCAGCAGCTCCCAGACTAGCGGGGGACTCCTCGGGCAGTTCTTC. Its translation: CASSSQTSGGLLGQFF.